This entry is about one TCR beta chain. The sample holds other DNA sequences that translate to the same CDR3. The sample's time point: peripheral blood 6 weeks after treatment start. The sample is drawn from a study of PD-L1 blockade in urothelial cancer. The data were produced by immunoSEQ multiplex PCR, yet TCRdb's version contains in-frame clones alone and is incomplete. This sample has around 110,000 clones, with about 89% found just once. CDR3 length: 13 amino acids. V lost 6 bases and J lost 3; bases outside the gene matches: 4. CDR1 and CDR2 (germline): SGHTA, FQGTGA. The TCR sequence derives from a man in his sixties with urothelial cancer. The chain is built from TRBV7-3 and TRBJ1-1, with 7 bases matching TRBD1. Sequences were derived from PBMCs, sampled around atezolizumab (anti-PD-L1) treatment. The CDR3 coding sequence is TGTGCCAGCAGTCTCACAGGGGACACTGAAGCTTTCTTT. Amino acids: CASSLTGDTEAFF.